The clone carrying this TCR beta chain was detected ten times or more. The data were obtained in a study of CD8 T cells in ankylosing spondylitis. CDR1 and CDR2 (germline): DFQATT, SNEGSKA (reference sequence). The germline V and J ends were trimmed by 3 bases and 0 bases, with 9 bases remaining between them. CDR3 size: 14 residues. Researchers built TCR beta libraries using quantitative 5'-RACE with molecular barcodes. In TCRdb, the 5' RACE reads were re-called with MiXCR into one record per CDR3 protein. This repertoire shows about 190,000 distinct CDR3 sequences, 10% to 15% found once; its top ten account for approximately 10%.

The source of this sequence is a female donor with ankylosing spondylitis or in good health (not recorded which). The specimen was blood, either unsorted or a sorted T cell fraction (not recorded which). The chain employs TRBV20-1 and TRBJ2-1, with TRBD2 as a possible D gene (6 bases). Here the CDR3 DNA reads TGCAGTGCTAGGGGGGGTAGCTCCTACAATGAGCAGTTCTTC. Amino acid sequence: CSARGGSSYNEQFF.